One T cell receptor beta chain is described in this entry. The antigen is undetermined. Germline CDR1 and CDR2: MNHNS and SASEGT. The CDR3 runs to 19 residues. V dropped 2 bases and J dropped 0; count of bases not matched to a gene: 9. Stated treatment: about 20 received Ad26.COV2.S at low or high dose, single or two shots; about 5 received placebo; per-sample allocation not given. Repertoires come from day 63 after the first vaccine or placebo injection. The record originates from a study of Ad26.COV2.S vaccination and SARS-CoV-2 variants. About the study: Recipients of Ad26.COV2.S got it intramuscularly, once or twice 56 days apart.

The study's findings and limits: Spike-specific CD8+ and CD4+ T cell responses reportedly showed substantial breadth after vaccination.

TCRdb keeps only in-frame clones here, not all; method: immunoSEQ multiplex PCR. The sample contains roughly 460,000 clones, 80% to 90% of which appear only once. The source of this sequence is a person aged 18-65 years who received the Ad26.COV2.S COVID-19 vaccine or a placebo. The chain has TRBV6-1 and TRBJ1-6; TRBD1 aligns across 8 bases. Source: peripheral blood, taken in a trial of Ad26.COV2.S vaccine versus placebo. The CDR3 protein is CASSEQGTGGSSYNSPLHF. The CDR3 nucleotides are TGTGCCAGCAGTGAACAGGGAACAGGGGGGAGCTCCTATAATTCACCCCTCCACTTT.